These T cell receptor beta chains were read from a single sample in a study of shared clonotypes between healthy human individuals. The repertoire was sequenced with immunoSEQ multiplex PCR; TCRdb's copy has only in-frame clones and lacks some. Of approximately 940,000 clones in the sample, 76% were seen once. The sequenced material came from memory CD4+ T cells sorted from blood. The receptors shown here come from a man aged 18 to 29 in good health. Both conserved end residues are part of each CDR3. Each record gives: J gene, V gene, CDR3 protein.

j_call: TRBJ1-1; v_call: TRBV5-5; cdr3_aa: CASSSTVNTEAFF
j_call: TRBJ1-1; v_call: TRBV2; cdr3_aa: CASSDREYTEAFF
j_call: TRBJ2-5; v_call: TRBV6-5; cdr3_aa: CASSSAGGPQETQYF
j_call: TRBJ1-1; v_call: TRBV28; cdr3_aa: CASSLLNWWGQGADEAFF
j_call: TRBJ1-1; v_call: TRBV5-1; cdr3_aa: CASSLVRGSMNTEAFF
j_call: TRBJ2-1; v_call: TRBV20-1; cdr3_aa: CSARGLAEQFF
j_call: TRBJ1-1; v_call: TRBV7-9; cdr3_aa: CASSAGDGLNTEAFF
j_call: TRBJ1-1; v_call: TRBV10-1; cdr3_aa: CASSESGRNTEAFF
j_call: TRBJ1-1; v_call: TRBV10-2; cdr3_aa: CASSEVGREKTEAFF
j_call: TRBJ1-5; v_call: TRBV29-1; cdr3_aa: CSVVAGYNQPQHF
j_call: TRBJ2-7; v_call: TRBV4-2; cdr3_aa: CASSQDRAPGDYEQYF
j_call: TRBJ2-6; v_call: TRBV11-2; cdr3_aa: CASSFDTTLGANVLTF
j_call: TRBJ2-2; v_call: TRBV5-1; cdr3_aa: CASSLGPAGTYTGELFF
j_call: TRBJ2-2; v_call: TRBV27; cdr3_aa: CASSLRPNTGELFF
j_call: TRBJ2-7; v_call: TRBV6-6; cdr3_aa: CASSYGEGRYEQYF
j_call: TRBJ1-2; v_call: TRBV12-5; cdr3_aa: CASGSIPPGGYTF
j_call: TRBJ2-3; v_call: TRBV7-9; cdr3_aa: CASSLYTGSSTDTQYF
j_call: TRBJ2-7; v_call: TRBV30; cdr3_aa: CAWSPGTVVYEQYF
j_call: TRBJ1-1; v_call: TRBV28; cdr3_aa: CASSPSRGMNTEAFF
j_call: TRBJ1-1; v_call: TRBV7-2; cdr3_aa: CASRSNGGTEAFF
j_call: TRBJ1-5; v_call: TRBV30; cdr3_aa: CAWRAGKGGRSNQPQHF
j_call: TRBJ1-2; v_call: TRBV4-1; cdr3_aa: CASSQDRTVTPYGYTF
j_call: TRBJ2-1; v_call: TRBV6-4; cdr3_aa: CASSQASGGAYNEQFF
j_call: TRBJ2-3; v_call: TRBV10-1; cdr3_aa: CASSEGLASTDTQYF
j_call: TRBJ2-7; v_call: TRBV11-2; cdr3_aa: CASSSESQQYF
j_call: TRBJ1-1; v_call: TRBV5-1; cdr3_aa: CASSEGGRTEAFF
j_call: TRBJ1-1; v_call: TRBV11-2; cdr3_aa: CASSLGGGKNTEAFF
j_call: TRBJ2-1; v_call: TRBV7-3; cdr3_aa: CASSLRQGGEQFF
j_call: TRBJ2-7; v_call: TRBV30; cdr3_aa: CAWSVRFYEQYF
j_call: TRBJ1-1; v_call: TRBV20-1; cdr3_aa: CSANRNTEAFF
j_call: TRBJ2-2; v_call: TRBV5-4; cdr3_aa: CASSPGTGRARELFF
j_call: TRBJ2-7; v_call: TRBV6-5; cdr3_aa: CASQGRSYEQYF
j_call: TRBJ2-6; v_call: TRBV18; cdr3_aa: CASSPPQGSFNVLTF
j_call: TRBJ2-7; v_call: TRBV7-9; cdr3_aa: CASSWGTNEQYF
j_call: TRBJ2-5; v_call: TRBV4-3; cdr3_aa: CASSVGEARETQYF
j_call: TRBJ2-2; v_call: TRBV7-2; cdr3_aa: CASSSTSGRARLLGELFF
j_call: TRBJ1-1; v_call: TRBV28; cdr3_aa: CASSSTGEAFF
j_call: TRBJ1-4; v_call: TRBV4-1; cdr3_aa: CASSQDMRTTNEKLFF
j_call: TRBJ1-3; v_call: TRBV18; cdr3_aa: CASSPTSGNTIYF
j_call: TRBJ1-2; v_call: TRBV11-2; cdr3_aa: CASSLEGHRGGGYTF
j_call: TRBJ2-5; v_call: TRBV4-3; cdr3_aa: CASSQDTRAETQYF
j_call: TRBJ2-3; v_call: TRBV18; cdr3_aa: CASSPGTSGIGTDTQYF
j_call: TRBJ2-3; v_call: TRBV18; cdr3_aa: CASSPLSSGGTDTQYF
j_call: TRBJ2-6; v_call: TRBV13; cdr3_aa: CASTHRAALAGANVLTF
j_call: TRBJ2-7; v_call: TRBV7-9; cdr3_aa: CASSLAGAREQYF
j_call: TRBJ2-1; v_call: TRBV2; cdr3_aa: CASSESVHNEQFF